Below, 30 T cell receptor beta chains from the same sample are listed, as sequenced in a study of T-cell reconstitution after alpha-beta-depleted transplantation in children. The authors prepared the TCRbeta library with unique molecular identifiers. In TCRdb, the PCR reads were re-called with MiXCR into one record per CDR3 protein. The profile shows about a million distinct CDR3 sequences, roughly 31% of them singletons. The specimen comprised PBMCs, mostly from graft donor cells, sampled 360 days after TCRalphabeta/CD19-depleted stem cell transplant. The receptors stem from a boy under two years old who had a stem cell transplant for SCID, so the T cells may come from the graft donor.

J is TRBJ2-7 and V is TRBV29-1, with a tentative D call TRBD1 (5 bases). Trimming stripped 7 bases from V and 2 bases from J, with 15 bases between. The CDR3 covers 13 residues. Germline loops: CDR1 SQVTM, CDR2 ANQGSEA. The CDR3 sequence is CSAWGINPYEQYF. CDR3 in DNA: TGCAGCGCCTGGGGCATCAACCCCTACGAGCAGTACTTC.

The rearrangement joins TRBV3-1 to TRBJ2-3, with unresolved D. The CDR3 runs to 12 residues. CDR1 and CDR2 from the germline V gene are LGHDT and YNNKEL (reference sequence). V was cut by 3 bases and J by 4 bases, with 5 bases left in between. In DNA, the CDR3 is TGTGCCAGCAGCCATCTCTCAGATACGCAGTATTTT. Amino acid sequence: CASSHLSDTQYF.

This clonotype has a handful of counts. This chain joins TRBV6-5 and TRBJ2-3; tentative D call: TRBD2 (5 bases). Germline CDR1 is MNHEY and CDR2 is SVGAGI. The CDR3 has 14 residues. Trimming shortened V by 5 bases and J by 10 bases, and 19 bases separated the two germline ends. The CDR3 reads CASSPEGLVGAQYF. CDR3 DNA sequence: TGTGCCAGCAGTCCCGAGGGCCTCGTCGGGGCGCAGTATTTT.

Only a few counts were recorded for this clonotype. The J gene is TRBJ1-2, the V gene TRBV20-1, with 7 bases matching TRBD1. This CDR3 has 16 amino acids. Per germline, CDR1 DFQATT and CDR2 SNEGSKA (reference sequence). The V segment lost 6 bases and the J segment 1 base; nucleotides outside the gene matches: 14. The CDR3 DNA reads TGCAGTGCCTACGGACAGGCCGTGCCGGGTAACTATGGCTACACCTTC. Its translation: CSAYGQAVPGNYGYTF.

This chain links TRBV30 with TRBJ2-3; D unresolved. Looked up from germline, CDR1 is GTSNPN and CDR2 is SVGIG (reference sequence). Deletions cut 2 bases from V and 0 bases from J, with 9 bases between. CDR3 length: 14 amino acids. CDR3 in amino acids: CAWSSDYSTDTQYF. Written as DNA, the CDR3 is TGTGCCTGGAGTTCAGATTATAGCACAGATACGCAGTATTTT.

This clonotype was detected once. V usage is TRBV20-1 and J usage is TRBJ1-4, with 10 bases matching TRBD1. Germline V gene lookup returns CDR1 DFQATT and CDR2 SNEGSKA (reference sequence). J gave up 6 bases and V 5 bases, and 3 bases lay outside the gene matches. The CDR3 runs 13 residues. CDR3 residues: CSAQTGGDEKLFF. The CDR3 DNA sequence: TGCAGTGCTCAGACAGGGGGCGATGAAAAACTGTTTTTT.

CDR3 nucleotides: TGTGCCAGCAGTCTCTATCCTGGAAACACCATATATTTT. Its protein is CASSLYPGNTIYF. The J gene is TRBJ1-3, the V gene TRBV27; D gene ambiguous. V lost 5 bases and J lost 2, with 7 bases in between. Germline V lookup: CDR1 MNHEY, CDR2 SMNVEV (reference sequence). The CDR3 totals 13 residues.

This clonotype was observed many times. The chain uses TRBV12-3 or TRBV12-4 and TRBJ2-2, with 8 bases that match TRBD1. The CDR3 runs 14 residues. J gave up 5 bases and V 6 bases, and 5 bases lay outside the gene matches. CDR3 DNA: TGTGCCAGCAGCTCCAGGGGGCGTACCGGGGAGCTGTTTTTT. Translated: CASSSRGRTGELFF.

This clonotype appeared a few times. The gene calls are TRBV18 and TRBJ2-7; the D is unclear. V lost 5 bases and J lost 5, with 13 bases in between. Germline assignment: CDR1 KGHSH and CDR2 LQKENI. The CDR3 sequence is 13 residues long. The CDR3 spells CASSDQEFDEQYF. The DNA for the CDR3 is TGTGCCAGCTCAGACCAGGAATTCGACGAGCAGTACTTC.

In this sample, this clonotype turned up a few times. The rearrangement joins TRBV7-9 to TRBJ1-4; D gene uncertain. The length of the CDR3 is 15 residues. Germline V gene lookup returns CDR1 SEHNR and CDR2 FQNEAQ (reference sequence). The V end lost 1 base, the J end lost 5 bases, and 11 bases lay between the germline ends. As DNA, the CDR3 is TGTGCCAGCAGCTTAGATGGCCAGTGGAATGAAAAACTGTTTTTT. As protein: CASSLDGQWNEKLFF.

The chain combines TRBV11-2 with TRBJ1-6; D not resolved. V was trimmed by 4 bases and J by 17 bases, leaving 15 bases between them. The germline V gene has CDR1 SGHAT and CDR2 FQNNGV. This CDR3 contains 12 residues. In nucleotides, the CDR3 is TGTGCCAGCAGCTCTCACGTGCCCGAATTCCACTTT. Its translation is CASSSHVPEFHF. The variable domain in full, completed from reference TRBV11-2 and TRBJ1-6, reads EAGVAQSPRYKIIEKRQSVAFWCNPISGHATLYWYQQILGQGPKLLIQFQNNGVVDDSQLPKDRFSAERLKGVDSTLKIQPAKLEDSAVYLCASSSHVPEFHFGNGTRLTVT.

V is TRBV4-3 and J is TRBJ2-1, with D unresolved. Germline assignment: CDR1 LGHNA and CDR2 YSLEER. V was clipped by 0 bases and J by 3 bases, with 12 bases between them. This CDR3 contains 16 residues. CDR3 protein: CASSQDWVQLYNEQFF. Written as DNA, the CDR3 is TGCGCCAGCAGCCAAGATTGGGTTCAACTCTACAATGAGCAGTTCTTC.

The rearrangement uses TRBV20-1 and TRBJ2-5, with 8 bases aligning to TRBD2. Losses at the gene ends were 6 bases for V and 4 bases for J; bases not matched to a gene: 4. The CDR3 runs to 12 residues. Germline lookup yields CDR1 DFQATT and CDR2 SNEGSKA (reference sequence). This CDR3 is CSAGGGRETQYF. The CDR3 nucleotides are TGCAGTGCCGGGGGGGGTAGAGAGACCCAGTACTTC.

There are many counts of this clonotype. The chain carries TRBV4-3 and TRBJ2-3, with D perhaps matching TRBD1 (5 bases). Per germline, CDR1 LGHNA and CDR2 YSLEER. The CDR3 totals 16 residues. Deletions cut 4 bases from V and 2 bases from J, with 16 bases between. This CDR3 is CASSPSMGPLTDTQYF. In DNA form, the CDR3 reads TGCGCCAGCAGCCCCAGCATGGGGCCCCTCACAGATACGCAGTATTTT.

The chain has TRBV20-1 and TRBJ2-7, with a tentative D call TRBD1 (6 bases). V was cut by 6 bases and J by 3 bases, with 21 bases left in between. The CDR3 extends over 15 amino acids. Germline V CDR1 and CDR2: DFQATT, SNEGSKA (reference sequence). In DNA, the CDR3 is TGCAGTGCCCATGGGTACAGGGAGAGAAACTACGAGCAGTACTTC. This translates into CSAHGYRERNYEQYF.

This clonotype was counted between two and nine times. This chain connects TRBV27 to TRBJ2-7; tentative D call: TRBD1 (6 bases). This CDR3 has 15 residues. V dropped 5 bases and J dropped 0 bases, with 14 bases sitting between them. Germline V CDR1 and CDR2: MNHEY, SMNVEV (reference sequence). In DNA, the CDR3 is TGTGCCAGCAGTCGACAGGTTTGGGGCTCCTACGAGCAGTACTTC. Its translation is CASSRQVWGSYEQYF.

The genes are TRBV3-1 and TRBJ1-1; maybe TRBD1 (5 bases). This CDR3 comprises 12 residues. V was cut by 3 bases and J by 10 bases, with 12 bases left in between. Germline V gene data show CDR1 as LGHDT and CDR2 as YNNKEL (reference sequence). Here the CDR3 DNA reads TGTGCCAGCAGCCATCCAGGGTCGGGAGCTTTCTTT. The encoded protein is CASSHPGSGAFF.

The chain recombines TRBV9 with TRBJ1-2; D is unresolved. This CDR3 has 13 amino acids. V was shortened by 8 bases and J by 4 bases, with 15 bases between the two germline ends. From germline, CDR1 is SGDLS and CDR2 YYNGEE. CDR3 sequence: CASSGPNPYGYTF. The CDR3 coding sequence is TGTGCCAGTTCCGGGCCCAACCCCTATGGCTACACCTTC.

This clonotype was seen only a few times. The rearrangement links TRBV24-1 to TRBJ2-1, with 7 positions matching TRBD2. This CDR3 region has 15 residues. Looked up from germline, CDR1 is KGHDR and CDR2 is SFDVKD. Trimming removed 5 bases from V and 3 bases from J; junction bases left unmatched: 6. CDR3 DNA: TGTGCCACCAGTGGGAACCGGGGGGACTACAATGAGCAGTTCTTC. It yields the protein CATSGNRGDYNEQFF.

This clonotype was seen only a few times. J is TRBJ2-7 and V is TRBV6-1; 8 bases are shared with TRBD1. There are 15 residues in the CDR3. In germline, CDR1 is MNHNS, CDR2 SASEGT. The ends lost 7 bases at V and 5 bases at J; junction bases unmatched: 13. CDR3 nucleotide sequence: TGTGCCAGCAACGAAATACAGGGGGGTCTTGACGAGCAGTACTTC. Amino acids: CASNEIQGGLDEQYF.

The chain carries TRBV3-1 and TRBJ2-7; D may correspond to TRBD1 or TRBD2 (5 bases each). Germline V gene sequence: CDR1 LGHDT, CDR2 YNNKEL (reference sequence). The CDR3 spans 15 residues. V lost 0 bases and J lost 7, with 16 bases in between. DNA for the CDR3: TGTGCCAGCAGCCAAGATCCCGCCGGGGCTAGGGAGCAGTACTTC. Protein sequence: CASSQDPAGAREQYF.

This clonotype was counted only a few times. The genes are TRBV20-1 and TRBJ1-5; 9 nucleotides align to TRBD1. With V trimmed by 4 bases and J by 7 bases, 8 bases remained unmatched. Germline V gene sequence: CDR1 DFQATT, CDR2 SNEGSKA (reference sequence). The CDR3 loop spans 14 amino acids. CDR3 nucleotide sequence: TGCAGTGCTAAGGGGACAGGGAGTTGGCAGCCCCAGCATTTT. Its translation is CSAKGTGSWQPQHF.

The chain is built from TRBV7-3 and TRBJ2-6, with a tentative D call TRBD2 (7 bases). The CDR3 length is 17 residues. V lost 5 bases to trimming and J lost 1 base, with 15 bases between them. Germline V lookup: CDR1 SGHTA, CDR2 FQGTGA. CDR3 nucleotide sequence: TGTGCCAGCAGCCCACAGGGAGGGATGTCTGGGGCCAACGTCCTGACTTTC. Translation: CASSPQGGMSGANVLTF.

This clonotype occurred a few times. The genes are TRBV24-1 and TRBJ2-3; D not certain. Germline lookup yields CDR1 KGHDR and CDR2 SFDVKD. V lost 3 bases, J lost 5 bases, and 14 bases lay in between. The CDR3 loop spans 15 amino acids. CDR3 nucleotide sequence: TGTGCCACCAGTGATACGAAGATGGTGGGAGATACGCAGTATTTT. It is translated as CATSDTKMVGDTQYF.

V usage is TRBV4-2 and J usage is TRBJ2-1; the match to TRBD1 covers 10 bases. Germline V gives CDR1 LGHNA, CDR2 YNFKEQ. This CDR3 comprises 18 residues. J was trimmed by 5 bases and V by 0 bases; bases with no gene match: 10. The CDR3 region is CASSQDLPDRGLHNEQFF. The CDR3 region has the DNA TGTGCCAGCAGCCAAGACCTACCGGACAGGGGGTTACACAATGAGCAGTTCTTC.

The chain uses TRBV28 and TRBJ2-5; weak D call: TRBD2 (5 bases). With 8 bases removed from V and 5 bases from J, the gap between germline ends came to 21 bases. Per the germline V gene, CDR1 is MDHEN and CDR2 is SYDVKM. CDR3 length: 15 amino acids. The CDR3 DNA follows: TGTGCCAGCTCTCCGGAGCTAGCCTTGAGTGAGACCCAGTACTTC. Translating it yields CASSPELALSETQYF.

The chain has TRBV28 and TRBJ1-5; perhaps TRBD1 as D (5 bases). The length of the CDR3 is 14 residues. Germline assignment: CDR1 MDHEN and CDR2 SYDVKM. V lost 3 bases, J lost 2 bases, and 8 bases lay in between. The CDR3 bases are TGTGCCAGCAGTTTCAGGGCCGGCAATCAGCCCCAGCATTTT. Protein: CASSFRAGNQPQHF.

The chain couples TRBV29-1 to TRBJ1-1; TRBD1 matches 7 bases. Germline values: CDR1 SQVTM, CDR2 ANQGSEA. CDR3 length: 14 residues. V shed 7 bases, J shed 2 bases, and the junction held 10 bases outside the gene matches. The DNA of the CDR3 is TGCAGCGCACGGACCGACAGGGTCAACACTGAAGCTTTCTTT. This encodes CSARTDRVNTEAFF.

CDR3 sequence: CASSPQRSAEFF. Written as DNA, the CDR3 is TGTGCCAGCAGTCCACAGCGAAGCGCGGAGTTCTTC. The V and J genes are TRBV12-3 or TRBV12-4 and TRBJ2-1; D ambiguous. V gave up 5 bases and J gave up 14 bases, with 16 bases separating them. This CDR3 has 12 amino acids.

This chain connects TRBV5-1 to TRBJ2-7; 7 nucleotides match TRBD1. This CDR3 contains 16 residues. In germline, CDR1 is SGHRS, CDR2 YFSETQ. After removal of 4 bases from V and 0 bases from J, the junction contained 10 bases not matched to a gene. CDR3: CASSERTGARSYEQYF. CDR3 DNA: TGCGCCAGCAGCGAAAGGACAGGTGCCCGCTCCTACGAGCAGTACTTC.